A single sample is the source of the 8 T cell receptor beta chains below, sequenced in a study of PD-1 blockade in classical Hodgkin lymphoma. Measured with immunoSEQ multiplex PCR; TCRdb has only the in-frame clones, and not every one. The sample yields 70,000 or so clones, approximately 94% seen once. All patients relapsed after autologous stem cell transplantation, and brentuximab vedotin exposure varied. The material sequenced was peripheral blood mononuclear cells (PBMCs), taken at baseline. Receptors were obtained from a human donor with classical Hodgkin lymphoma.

CDR3: CASSLAVFGGLAGVGTDTQYF. The CDR3, as DNA: TGCGCCAGCAGCTTGGCCGTTTTTGGTGGACTAGCGGGAGTCGGCACAGATACGCAGTATTTT. The chain links TRBV5-1 to TRBJ2-3, with 13 bases identical to TRBD2. CDR3 length equals 21 residues. CDR1 is SGHRS and CDR2 is YFSETQ in the germline V gene. V trimming: 0 bases; J trimming: 1 base; junction bases outside the gene matches: 14.

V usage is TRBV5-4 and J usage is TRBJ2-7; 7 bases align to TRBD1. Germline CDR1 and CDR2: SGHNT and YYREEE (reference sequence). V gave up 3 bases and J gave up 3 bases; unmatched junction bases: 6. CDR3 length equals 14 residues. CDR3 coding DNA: TGTGCCAGCAGCTCCTGGGACAGCGTCTACGAGCAGTACTTC. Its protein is CASSSWDSVYEQYF.

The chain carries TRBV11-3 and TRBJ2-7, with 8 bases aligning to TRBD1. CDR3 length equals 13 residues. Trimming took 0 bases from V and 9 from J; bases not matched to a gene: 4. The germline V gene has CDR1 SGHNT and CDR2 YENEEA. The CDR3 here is CASSLDGTGTQYF. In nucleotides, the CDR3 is TGTGCCAGCAGCTTAGATGGGACAGGCACGCAGTACTTC. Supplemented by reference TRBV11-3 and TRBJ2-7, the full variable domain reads EAGVVQSPRYKIIEKKQPVAFWCNPISGHNTLYWYLQNLGQGPELLIRYENEEAVDDSQLPKDRFSAERLKGVDSTLKIQPAELGDSAVYLCASSLDGTGTQYFGPGTRLTVT.

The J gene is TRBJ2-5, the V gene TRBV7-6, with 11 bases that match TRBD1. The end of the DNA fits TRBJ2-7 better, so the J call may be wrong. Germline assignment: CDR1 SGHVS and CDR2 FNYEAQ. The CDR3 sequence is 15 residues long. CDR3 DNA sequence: TGTGCCAGCAGCTTGGGACAGGGGGGAAGCGACGAGCAGTACTTC. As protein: CASSLGQGGSDEQYF.

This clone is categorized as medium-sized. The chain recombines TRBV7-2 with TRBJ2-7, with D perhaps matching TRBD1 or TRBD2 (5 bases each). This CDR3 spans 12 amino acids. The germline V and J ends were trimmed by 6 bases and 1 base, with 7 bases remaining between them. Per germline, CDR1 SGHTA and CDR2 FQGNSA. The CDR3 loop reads CASRGESYEQYF. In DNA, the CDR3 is TGTGCCAGCAGGGGGGAGTCCTACGAGCAGTACTTC.

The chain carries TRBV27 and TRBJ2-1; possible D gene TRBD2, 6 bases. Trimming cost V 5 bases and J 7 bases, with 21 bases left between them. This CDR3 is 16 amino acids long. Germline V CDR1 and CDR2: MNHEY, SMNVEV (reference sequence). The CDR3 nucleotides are TGTGCCAGCAGTCTGGGGACTGCCCCCCAACGAAATGAGCAGTTCTTC. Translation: CASSLGTAPQRNEQFF.

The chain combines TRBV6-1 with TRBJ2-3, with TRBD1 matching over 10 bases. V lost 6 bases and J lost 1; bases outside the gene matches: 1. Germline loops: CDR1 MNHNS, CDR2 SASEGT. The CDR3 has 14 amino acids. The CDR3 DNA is TGTGCCAGCAGGGGGACAGGGGGCACAGATACGCAGTATTTT. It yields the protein CASRGTGGTDTQYF.

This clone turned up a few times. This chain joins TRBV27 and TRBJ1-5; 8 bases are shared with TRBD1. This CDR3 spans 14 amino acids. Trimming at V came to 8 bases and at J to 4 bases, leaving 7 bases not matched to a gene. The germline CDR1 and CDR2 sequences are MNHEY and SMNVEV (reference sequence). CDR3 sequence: CASRDRSGNQPQHF. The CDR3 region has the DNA TGTGCCAGCCGGGACAGGTCGGGGAATCAGCCCCAGCATTTT.